The rows below give T cell receptor beta chains drawn from one sample of a study of cytomegalovirus exposure and HLA in healthy donors. Libraries were prepared by immunoSEQ multiplex PCR; TCRdb keeps only in-frame clonotypes and omits some of them. The sample has about 220,000 clones, 82% seen once. The sequencing sample was made of PBMCs. The receptors derive from a man aged 40-49 years in good health and CMV-seropositive. CDR3s include the opening cysteine and the closing phenylalanine or tryptophan. The D gene is left open where the match is weak. The size of a clone is reported for some rows only, either as once, few or many, or as a class for expanded clones.

V gene	D gene	clone size	J gene	CDR3 protein	CDR3 DNA
TRBV19	TRBD1	-	TRBJ2-5	CASSRGQGVETQYF	TGTGCCAGTAGTAGAGGACAGGGCGTGGAGACCCAGTACTTC
TRBV2	-	-	TRBJ2-5	CASSVTGKETQYF	TGTGCCAGCAGTGTAACGGGGAAAGAGACCCAGTACTTC
TRBV7-3	-	-	TRBJ1-1	CASSLTAGSTEAFF	TGTGCCAGCAGCTTAACGGCAGGTAGCACTGAAGCTTTCTTT
TRBV11-3	TRBD2	-	TRBJ2-5	CASSPSGLAVQETQYF	TGTGCCAGCAGCCCCTCGGGACTAGCGGTTCAAGAGACCCAGTACTTC
TRBV2	-	-	TRBJ1-5	CASNPGALNQPQHF	TGTGCCAGCAATCCAGGGGCCCTCAATCAGCCCCAGCATTTT
TRBV28	-	-	TRBJ2-5	CASRPQTGQETQYF	TGTGCCAGCAGACCACAGACAGGCCAAGAGACCCAGTACTTC
TRBV19	-	few	TRBJ1-5	CASSPSGGLGNQPQHF	TGTGCCAGTAGCCCATCGGGGGGGCTAGGAAATCAGCCCCAGCATTTT
TRBV5-6	-	few	TRBJ2-1	CASSYYGSRGYNEQFF	TGTGCCAGCAGCTATTACGGGAGTAGGGGCTACAATGAGCAGTTCTTC
TRBV15	TRBD1	-	TRBJ1-1	CATRQGVNTEAFF	TGTGCCACAAGACAGGGGGTGAACACTGAAGCTTTCTTT
TRBV15	TRBD2	-	TRBJ2-1	CALIWRGRPYNEQFF	TGTGCCTTAATCTGGCGCGGGAGGCCTTACAATGAGCAGTTCTTC
TRBV6-4	-	-	TRBJ1-1	CASSDKIANTEAFF	TGTGCCAGCAGTGACAAAATAGCGAACACTGAAGCTTTCTTT
TRBV18	TRBD1	few	TRBJ2-4	CASSPDRAAKNIQYF	TGTGCCAGCTCACCCGACAGGGCAGCCAAAAACATTCAGTACTTC
TRBV2	-	-	TRBJ1-5	CASSEAVPGRYQPQHF	TGTGCCAGCAGTGAAGCCGTTCCAGGGAGGTATCAGCCCCAGCATTTT
TRBV5-1	-	-	TRBJ1-1	CASTWGDGTEAFF	TGCGCCAGCACCTGGGGGGATGGCACTGAAGCTTTCTTT
TRBV7-3	-	-	TRBJ1-4	CASSPSGGLGEKLFF	TGTGCCAGCAGCCCCTCCGGGGGATTAGGAGAAAAACTGTTTTTT
TRBV27	-	-	TRBJ2-5	CASRSSGQETQYF	TGTGCCAGCAGATCTAGTGGCCAAGAGACCCAGTACTTC
TRBV5-1	TRBD1	-	TRBJ1-2	CASSRDRDGWNGYTF	TGCGCCAGCAGCAGGGACAGGGACGGGTGGAATGGCTACACCTTC
TRBV5-1	-	-	TRBJ2-2	CASSEGHLSNAGELFF	TGCGCCAGCAGCGAGGGACACCTCTCGAACGCCGGGGAGCTGTTTTTT
TRBV7-6	TRBD2	once	TRBJ2-1	CASSHLAGENEQFF	TGTGCCAGCAGCCATCTAGCGGGAGAGAATGAGCAGTTCTTC
TRBV6-1	-	-	TRBJ2-3	CASSLRLAADTQYF	TGTGCCAGCAGTTTGCGATTAGCGGCCGATACGCAGTATTTT
TRBV25-1	-	few	TRBJ1-1	CASSEVGRGTEAFF	TGTGCCAGCAGTGAAGTAGGTAGAGGGACTGAAGCTTTCTTT
TRBV11-3	-	-	TRBJ1-5	CASSLSVNQPQHF	TGTGCCAGCAGCTTATCCGTCAATCAGCCCCAGCATTTT
TRBV15	TRBD1	-	TRBJ2-1	CATSREGTGMNEQFF	TGTGCCACCAGCAGAGAGGGGACAGGCATGAATGAGCAGTTCTTC
TRBV4-1	-	-	TRBJ1-2	CASSPERTVNYGYTF	TGCGCCAGCAGCCCAGAGAGGACAGTTAACTATGGCTACACCTTC
TRBV21-1	-	-	TRBJ1-1	CASSTLSGQMNTEAFF	TGTGCCAGCAGCACTCTCTCGGGACAGATGAACACTGAAGCTTTCTTT
TRBV6-1	-	-	TRBJ2-5	CASTGRTQYF	TGTGCCAGCACTGGGCGCACCCAGTACTTC
TRBV13	TRBD1	-	TRBJ1-1	CASSLQGANTEAFF	TGTGCCAGCAGCCTACAGGGGGCGAACACTGAAGCTTTCTTT
TRBV5-1	TRBD2	-	TRBJ2-1	CASILAGGGEQFF	TGCGCCAGCATACTAGCGGGAGGGGGAGAGCAGTTCTTC
TRBV6-1	-	-	TRBJ2-6	CASRFDSSGANVLTF	TGTGCCAGCAGGTTCGACAGCTCTGGGGCCAACGTCCTGACTTTC
TRBV7-8	-	-	TRBJ1-5	CASSLWGVSNQPQHF	TGTGCCAGCAGCTTATGGGGAGTCAGCAATCAGCCCCAGCATTTT
TRBV19	-	-	TRBJ2-7	CASSTGLIYEQYF	TGTGCCAGTAGTACGGGACTCATCTACGAGCAGTACTTC
TRBV5-8	TRBD2	-	TRBJ2-3	CASSLPAGVTDTQYF	TGTGCCAGCAGCTTGCCAGCGGGAGTAACAGATACGCAGTATTTT
TRBV6-5	TRBD2	-	TRBJ2-5	CASSPRGDTWETQYF	TGTGCCAGCAGCCCCCGGGGGGATACATGGGAGACCCAGTACTTC
TRBV10-1	TRBD1	-	TRBJ2-5	CASSRQGAGETQYF	TGCGCCAGCAGTCGACAGGGGGCTGGGGAGACCCAGTACTTC
TRBV5-1	TRBD1	-	TRBJ1-1	CASSQGQGVTEAFF	TGCGCCAGCAGCCAGGGACAGGGGGTCACTGAAGCTTTCTTT
TRBV5-6	-	-	TRBJ1-4	CASSPMEGGEKLFF	TGTGCCAGCAGCCCAATGGAAGGGGGTGAAAAACTGTTTTTT
TRBV6-5	TRBD1	-	TRBJ2-7	CASSQDQGAVEQYF	TGTGCCAGCTCCCAGGACCAGGGGGCGGTCGAGCAGTACTTC
TRBV27	-	once	TRBJ1-2	CASRPGRGSYGYTF	TGTGCCAGCAGACCAGGCCGAGGGAGCTATGGCTACACCTTC
TRBV11-2	-	-	TRBJ1-3	CASSLKVPPVNTIYF	TGTGCCAGCAGCCTCAAAGTCCCACCGGTAAACACCATATATTTT
TRBV4-2	-	-	TRBJ1-2	CASSREIQGRDGYTF	TGTGCCAGCAGCCGAGAAATACAGGGACGGGATGGCTACACCTTC
TRBV6-5	-	-	TRBJ1-3	CASSYSPGLPGNTIYF	TGTGCCAGCAGTTACTCTCCCGGTCTGCCTGGAAACACCATATATTTT
TRBV4-1	TRBD1	-	TRBJ1-2	CASSLKGGQGADGYTF	TGCGCCAGCAGCCTAAAGGGGGGACAGGGGGCGGATGGCTACACCTTC
TRBV4-1	-	-	TRBJ2-3	CASSQGRTLTDTQYF	TGCGCCAGCAGCCAAGGGCGGACATTGACAGATACGCAGTATTTT
TRBV7-9	TRBD1	-	TRBJ2-7	CASSLAYGGQNSEQYF	TGTGCCAGCAGCTTAGCGTATGGGGGACAGAATTCCGAGCAGTACTTC
TRBV9	-	-	TRBJ1-4	CASSIAGATNEKLFF	TGTGCCAGCAGCATCGCAGGGGCAACTAATGAAAAACTGTTTTTT
TRBV6-5	TRBD1	-	TRBJ1-2	CASKKSGTVYGYTF	TGTGCCAGCAAAAAGTCCGGGACAGTCTATGGCTACACCTTC
TRBV5-4	-	-	TRBJ1-2	CASSSRDRSYGYTF	TGTGCCAGCAGCAGCCGTGACAGAAGTTATGGCTACACCTTC
TRBV7-2	-	once	TRBJ1-1	CASGRQWTVDTEAFF	TGTGCCAGCGGCAGACAGTGGACCGTCGACACTGAAGCTTTCTTT